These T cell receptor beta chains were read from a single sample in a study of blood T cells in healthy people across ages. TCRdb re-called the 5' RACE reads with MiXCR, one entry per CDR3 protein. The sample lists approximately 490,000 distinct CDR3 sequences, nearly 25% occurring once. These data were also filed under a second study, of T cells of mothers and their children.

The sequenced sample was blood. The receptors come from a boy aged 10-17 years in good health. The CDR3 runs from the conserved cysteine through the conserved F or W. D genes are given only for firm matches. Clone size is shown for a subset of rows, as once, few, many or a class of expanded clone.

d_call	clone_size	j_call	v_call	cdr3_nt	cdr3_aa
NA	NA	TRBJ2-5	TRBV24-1	TGTGCCACCAGTGACTACTTCGGACCAGAGGGGACCCAGTACTTC	CATSDYFGPEGTQYF
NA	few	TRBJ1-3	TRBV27	TGTGCCAGCAAGGGGCGCTCTGGAAACACCATATATTTT	CASKGRSGNTIYF
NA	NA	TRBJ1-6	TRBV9	TGTGCCAGCAGCGTAGACAGGGAGAGCTCCTATAATTCACCCCTCCACTTT	CASSVDRESSYNSPLHF
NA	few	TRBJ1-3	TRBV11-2	TGTGCCAGCAGCTTAGAGTTTGGAAACACCATATATTTT	CASSLEFGNTIYF
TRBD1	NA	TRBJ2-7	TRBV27	TGTGCCAGCAGTTTATTTCGCAGGGGGCGACAGTACTTC	CASSLFRRGRQYF
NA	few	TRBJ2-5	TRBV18	TGTGCCAGCTCACCACGAGGGTCTGAAGAGACCCAGTACTTC	CASSPRGSEETQYF
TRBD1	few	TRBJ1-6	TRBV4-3	TGCGCCAGCAGCCAACCCGGACAGGGGGAATATAATTCACCCCTCCACTTT	CASSQPGQGEYNSPLHF
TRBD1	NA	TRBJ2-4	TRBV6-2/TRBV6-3	TGTGCCAGCAGTTACTCGAGAACCACGGGACAGAGCCTAGCCAAAAACATTCAGTACTTC	CASSYSRTTGQSLAKNIQYF
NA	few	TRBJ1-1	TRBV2	TGTGCCAGCAGTGGCTGGCGGGGCCACACTGAAGCTTTCTTT	CASSGWRGHTEAFF
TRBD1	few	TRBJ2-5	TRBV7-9	TGTGCCAGCAGCCCGAACCGGGACAGGGGAGGAGAGCAGTACTTC	CASSPNRDRGGEQYF
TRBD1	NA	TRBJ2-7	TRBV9	TGTGCCAGCAGCGTAGATGGGACAGGGGACCACGAGCAGTACTTC	CASSVDGTGDHEQYF
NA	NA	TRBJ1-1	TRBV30	TGTGCCTGGAGCCGTTTTCCTCCGAACACTGAAGCTTTCTTT	CAWSRFPPNTEAFF
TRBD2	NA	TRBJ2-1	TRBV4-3	TGCGCCAGCAGCCAAGATCTAGCGGGAAGCAATGAGCAGTTCTTC	CASSQDLAGSNEQFF
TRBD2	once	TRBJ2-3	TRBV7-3	TGTGCCAGCAGCTTAACTGGCGGGGGGCGCACAGATACGCAGTATTTT	CASSLTGGGRTDTQYF
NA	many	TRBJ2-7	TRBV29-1	TGCAGCGTTGAACTGGAAGGGTCCACGCACCCCTACGAGCAGTACTTC	CSVELEGSTHPYEQYF
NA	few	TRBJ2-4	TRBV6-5	TGTGCCAGCAGCCTCCGTGGGGAAAACATTCAGTACTTC	CASSLRGENIQYF
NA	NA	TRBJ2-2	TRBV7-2	TGTGCCAGCAGCTCCCGGCGAGGGGAGCTGTTTTTT	CASSSRRGELFF
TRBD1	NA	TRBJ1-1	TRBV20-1	TGCAGTGCTGGGACGACAGGGCGCGGGAACACTGAAGCTTTCTTT	CSAGTTGRGNTEAFF